The clone carrying this T cell receptor beta chain was picked up many times. The antigen is not known. This CDR3 is built from 14 residues. Germline CDR1 is DFQATT and CDR2 is SNEGSKA (reference sequence). J lost 8 bases, V lost 6 bases, and 13 bases had no gene match. Preparing the TCRbeta library involved the use of unique molecular identifiers. TCRdb reprocessed the PCR reads via MiXCR and lists one record per CDR3 protein. The sample yields more than 120,000 distinct CDR3 sequences, about 9% seen once. This specimen comes from a study of T-cell reconstitution after alpha-beta-depleted transplantation in children. Study-level points and caveats: High day-60 TCRbeta diversity in some patients came from surviving recipient T cells and thymic progenitors. Reportedly, only several hundred clones from non-depleted graft cells drove alpha-beta T-cell counts at about two months. A year post-transplant, T-cell counts and diversity derived mostly from newly produced T cells.

The chain joins TRBV20-1 to TRBJ2-1; 7 bases agree with TRBD2. The TCR was taken from a female patient aged 2-15 years who had a stem cell transplant for congenital amegakaryocytic thrombocytopenia, so the T cells may come from the graft donor. The material was PBMCs, mostly from graft donor cells, obtained 180 days after TCRalphabeta/CD19-depleted stem cell transplant. The CDR3 coding sequence is TGCAGTGCCCCTCCTGGCGGGAGAGGATATGAGCAGTTCTTC. This gives the protein CSAPPGGRGYEQFF.